The 26 T cell receptor beta chains listed next were all sequenced from one sample in a study of blood T cell repertoires in COVID-19. The protocol was immunoSEQ multiplex PCR, while the TCRdb copy is restricted to in-frame clones and leaves out a portion. The sample holds 150,000 to 200,000 clones, approximately 83% seen once. The sequenced material came from PBMCs or T cells enriched from blood (not recorded which). These receptors all stem from an older woman who had recovered from COVID-19.

The CDR3 nucleotides read TGTGCCAGCAGCCTCCGGGGTCAGGAGACCCAGTACTTC. This translates into CASSLRGQETQYF. This chain joins TRBV5-5 and TRBJ2-5; the D gene is possibly TRBD2 (5 bases). The V gene lost 4 bases and the J gene lost 5 bases, with 12 bases spanning the gap. The germline V gene encodes CDR1 SGHKS and CDR2 YYEKEE (reference sequence). The CDR3 contains 13 residues.

V and J are TRBV5-5 and TRBJ2-3; 8 bases line up with TRBD2. J gave up 3 bases and V 2 bases, and 5 bases lay outside the gene matches. The germline gives CDR1 SGHKS, CDR2 YYEKEE (reference sequence). The length of the CDR3 is 15 residues. CDR3 loop: CASSLPPGGTDTQYF. As DNA, the CDR3 is TGTGCCAGCAGCTTACCGCCGGGAGGGACAGATACGCAGTATTTT.

V and J are TRBV7-3 and TRBJ2-1, with 9 nucleotides matching TRBD1. V trimming: 5 bases; J trimming: 0 bases; junction bases outside the gene matches: 5. The germline gives CDR1 SGHTA, CDR2 FQGTGA. The CDR3 consists of 16 residues. This CDR3 is CASSPGTGFSYNEQFF. The CDR3 coding sequence is TGTGCCAGCAGCCCCGGGACAGGGTTCTCCTACAATGAGCAGTTCTTC.

This sequence joins TRBV21-1 and TRBJ2-1; the table names TRBD2, a call not compared with the DNA. TRBV21-1 is classified as a pseudogene. The CDR3 is 15 amino acids. The CDR3 loop is CASSKRAATSNEQFF. The DNA of the CDR3 is TGTGCCAGCAGCAAAAGAGCGGCGACAAGCAATGAGCAGTTCTTC.

This clone was observed once. CDR3 nucleotides: TGTGCCAGCTCACCTGGGACAGGCGGCTATGGCTACACCTTC. It yields the protein CASSPGTGGYGYTF. J is TRBJ1-2 and V is TRBV18; 8 bases agree with TRBD1. CDR1 and CDR2 from the germline V gene are KGHSH and LQKENI. J lost 4 bases, V lost 3 bases, and 4 bases had no gene match. The length of the CDR3 is 14 residues.

This chain links TRBV5-1 with TRBJ2-1; 8 nucleotides agree with TRBD2. V gave up 7 bases and J gave up 4 bases; unmatched junction bases: 4. Looked up from germline, CDR1 is SGHRS and CDR2 is YFSETQ. This CDR3 has 13 residues. CDR3 in DNA: TGCGCCAGCGGAGTAGCGGGGTACAATGAGCAGTTCTTC. Protein product: CASGVAGYNEQFF.

This sequence joins TRBV1 and TRBJ2-2; the table's D gene call, TRBD2, was not cross checked with the DNA. TRBV1 is a pseudogene locus. CDR3 length equals 15 residues. The CDR3 DNA sequence: TGCACCAGCAGCCCACGAGCGGAGTACACCGGGGAGCTGTTTTTT. Translating gives CTSSPRAEYTGELFF.

The V call is TRBV24-1, the J call TRBJ2-1; weak D call: TRBD2 (6 bases). Trimming stripped 2 bases from V and 10 bases from J, with 14 bases between. CDR3 length: 14 residues. Germline CDR1 and CDR2: KGHDR and SFDVKD. CDR3 sequence: CATSDWRGGGEQFF. CDR3 DNA: TGTGCCACCAGTGATTGGAGGGGTGGCGGCGAGCAGTTCTTC.

V usage is TRBV12-5 and J usage is TRBJ1-1, with no clear D. This CDR3 has 13 amino acids. Trimming pared 2 bases from V and 1 base from J, leaving 5 bases between. CDR1 and CDR2 from the germline V gene are LGHNT and FRNRAP. The CDR3 DNA sequence: TGTGCTAGTGGTTTGATGAGGAACACTGAAGCTTTCTTT. Its protein is CASGLMRNTEAFF.

The chain joins TRBV3-1 (or the pseudogene TRBV3-2) to TRBJ1-2, with TRBD1 identical over 8 bases. V trimming: 5 bases; J trimming: 2 bases; junction bases outside the gene matches: 7. The CDR3 totals 15 residues. Germline-derived CDR1 and CDR2 are LGHDT and YNNKEL (reference sequence). In DNA, the CDR3 is TGTGCCAGCAGCAACAGGGGGGGGCCCAACTATGGCTACACCTTC. Its translation: CASSNRGGPNYGYTF.

CDR3 region: CASSQKAGAGDTQYF. CDR3 nucleotide sequence: TGCGCCAGCAGCCAAAAAGCGGGGGCAGGTGATACGCAGTATTTT. J is TRBJ2-3 and V is TRBV4-1; 8 nucleotides match TRBD2. CDR1 is MGHRA, CDR2 YSYEKL, per germline. J was trimmed by 6 bases and V by 2 bases; bases with no gene match: 7. CDR3 size: 15 residues.

The gene calls are TRBV27 and TRBJ1-4; 9 nucleotides align to TRBD1. This CDR3 comprises 15 residues. V dropped 1 base and J dropped 7; count of bases not matched to a gene: 4. Germline V gene sequence: CDR1 MNHEY, CDR2 SMNVEV (reference sequence). The CDR3 here is CASSLFGQGSEKLFF. CDR3 nucleotides: TGTGCCAGCAGTTTATTCGGACAGGGGAGTGAAAAACTGTTTTTT.

This clone turned up a few times. The chain carries TRBV7-9 and TRBJ2-1, with no clear D. Germline V gives CDR1 SEHNR, CDR2 FQNEAQ (reference sequence). V was shortened by 8 bases and J by 6 bases, with 20 bases between the two germline ends. The CDR3 has 15 amino acids. The CDR3 DNA reads as TGTGCCAGCGGAACAGAACCGGTGTCTGGCAATGAGCAGTTCTTC. Protein: CASGTEPVSGNEQFF.

This rearrangement joins TRBV5-6 to TRBJ1-2; no reliable D call. The CDR3 runs 14 residues. Trimming pared 4 bases from V and 1 base from J, leaving 11 bases between. CDR1 and CDR2 from the germline V gene are SGHDT and YYEEEE. CDR3: CASSLLADNYGYTF. The CDR3 nucleotides read TGTGCCAGCAGCCTGTTGGCAGATAACTATGGCTACACCTTC.

CDR3 loop: CASSSNRPLYSGANVLTF. CDR3 coding DNA: TGTGCCAGCAGTTCCAACAGGCCTCTCTACTCTGGGGCCAACGTCCTGACTTTC. The genes are TRBV27 and TRBJ2-6; weak D call: TRBD1 (5 bases). The CDR3 runs 18 residues. V dropped 4 bases and J dropped 0 bases, with 16 bases sitting between them. In germline, CDR1 is MNHEY, CDR2 SMNVEV (reference sequence). Together with reference TRBV27 and TRBJ2-6, the CDR3 gives the full variable domain: EAQVTQNPRYLITVTGKKLTVTCSQNMNHEYMSWYRQDPGLGLRQIYYSMNVEVTDKGDVPEGYKVSRKEKRNFPLILESPSPNQTSLYFCASSSNRPLYSGANVLTFGAGSRLTVL.

V gene TRBV3-1 (or the pseudogene TRBV3-2) combines with J gene TRBJ1-5; TRBD1 might be the D (6 bases). This CDR3 comprises 15 residues. CDR1 and CDR2 from the germline V gene are LGHDT and YNNKEL (reference sequence). V was trimmed by 2 bases and J by 1 base, leaving 9 bases between them. Written as DNA, the CDR3 is TGTGCCAGCAGCCAAAGGGGGTTCAGCAATCAGCCCCAGCATTTT. Protein: CASSQRGFSNQPQHF.

This chain uses TRBV14 with TRBJ2-7; D may be TRBD2 (6 bases). Germline V gene sequence: CDR1 SGHDN, CDR2 FVKESK. V was pared by 5 bases and J by 4 bases, with 18 bases between. This CDR3 has 15 residues. CDR3 loop: CASSSTGTSMYEQYF. The DNA of the CDR3 is TGTGCCAGCAGCTCTACCGGAACTAGCATGTACGAGCAGTACTTC. Using reference TRBV14 and TRBJ2-7 for the parts outside the CDR3, the full variable domain is EAGVTQFPSHSVIEKGQTVTLRCDPISGHDNLYWYRRVMGKEIKFLLHFVKESKQDESGMPNNRFLAERTGGTYSTLKVQPAELEDSGVYFCASSSTGTSMYEQYFGPGTRLTVT.

This clone was detected a few times. The V and J genes are TRBV28 and TRBJ2-7, with D perhaps TRBD2 (5 bases). V lost 8 bases and J lost 7, with 12 bases in between. The germline CDR1 and CDR2 sequences are MDHEN and SYDVKM. CDR3 size: 11 residues. The CDR3 nucleotides read TGTGCCAGCGGGAGTATTTGGGAGCAGTACTTC. This gives the protein CASGSIWEQYF.

The chain links TRBV28 to TRBJ2-2, with D maybe TRBD2 (5 bases). Germline CDR1 and CDR2: MDHEN and SYDVKM. This CDR3 contains 13 residues. V was clipped by 5 bases and J by 6 bases, with 10 bases between them. CDR3 nucleotides: TGTGCCAGCAGTCAAAGGACTCCCGGGGAGCTGTTTTTT. Protein sequence: CASSQRTPGELFF.

The chain combines TRBV28 with TRBJ1-1; 9 bases match TRBD1. The V gene end was trimmed by 3 bases and the J gene end by 7 bases; junction bases not matched to a gene: 3. Germline V lookup: CDR1 MDHEN, CDR2 SYDVKM. The CDR3 has 13 amino acids. CDR3 residues: CASSLTGGGEAFF. The CDR3 DNA reads TGTGCCAGCAGTTTGACAGGGGGAGGTGAAGCTTTCTTT. The entire variable domain, with the rest obtained from reference TRBV28 and TRBJ1-1, is as follows: DVKVTQSSRYLVKRTGEKVFLECVQDMDHENMFWYRQDPGLGLRLIYFSYDVKMKEKGDIPEGYSVSREKKERFSLILESASTNQTSMYLCASSLTGGGEAFFGQGTRLTVV.

The chain employs TRBV28 and TRBJ2-2; 8 nucleotides align to TRBD1. The CDR3 has 15 residues. Germline V CDR1 and CDR2: MDHEN, SYDVKM. V shed 6 bases, J shed 7 bases, and the junction held 10 bases outside the gene matches. The CDR3 protein is CASRPDRVGSGELFF. CDR3 sequence (DNA): TGTGCCAGCAGACCGGACAGGGTTGGGAGCGGGGAGCTGTTTTTT.

The rearrangement joins TRBV16 to TRBJ2-2, with 8 nucleotides matching TRBD1. The CDR3 has 15 residues. Per the germline V gene, CDR1 is KGHSY and CDR2 is FQNENV. Trimming took 4 bases from V and 2 from J; bases not matched to a gene: 3. The CDR3 region is CASSRDRLNTGELFF. For the CDR3, the DNA is TGTGCCAGCAGCCGGGACAGGTTAAACACCGGGGAGCTGTTTTTT. The variable domain in full, with the rest retrieved from reference TRBV16 and TRBJ2-2, is GEEVAQTPKHLVRGEGQKAKLYCAPIKGHSYVFWYQQVLKNEFKFLISFQNENVFDETGMPKERFSAKCLPNSPCSLEIQATKLEDSAVYFCASSRDRLNTGELFFGEGSRLTVL.

Only a few counts were recorded for this clone. V gene TRBV2 combines with J gene TRBJ2-2; 9 bases line up with TRBD1. Trimming took 8 bases from V and 6 from J; bases not matched to a gene: 7. The CDR3 is made up of 14 amino acids. From germline, CDR1 is SNHLY and CDR2 FYNNEI. The CDR3: CASGGTGSPGELFF. CDR3 nucleotides: TGTGCCAGCGGAGGGACAGGGTCCCCCGGGGAGCTGTTTTTT.

V and J are TRBV12-3 or TRBV12-4 and TRBJ1-2; 9 bases align to TRBD1. The J segment lost 11 bases and the V segment lost 6 bases, leaving 10 bases of the junction unmatched. The CDR3 totals 13 residues. The DNA of the CDR3 is TGTGCCAGCAGGCGGACAGGGGCTCGAGGATACACCTTC. Amino acid sequence: CASRRTGARGYTF.

The chain employs TRBV27 and TRBJ1-4; tentatively, D is TRBD1 (5 bases). CDR3 length equals 14 residues. Germline V gene lookup returns CDR1 MNHEY and CDR2 SMNVEV (reference sequence). Trimming pared 3 bases from V and 8 bases from J, leaving 13 bases between. CDR3 DNA: TGTGCCAGCAGTTTGGGGACTTTGCGAGAAAAACTGTTTTTT. It yields the protein CASSLGTLREKLFF.

V usage is TRBV5-1 and J usage is TRBJ1-1; D is undetermined. Germline V CDR1 and CDR2: SGHRS, YFSETQ. The V end lost 4 bases, the J end lost 4 bases, and 17 bases lay between the germline ends. The CDR3 is 15 amino acids. As DNA, the CDR3 is TGCGCCAGCAGCGACGAGCGGTGGGAGGGCACTGAAGCTTTCTTT. Translating gives CASSDERWEGTEAFF.